This T cell receptor (beta chain) derives from a study of blood T cell repertoires in COVID-19 (TCRdb year 2020). In terms of the full investigation: Samples covering the acute and convalescent phases of COVID-19 were provided by collaborators in the United States, Italy and Spain. The material from the prospective study consisted of cDNA or gDNA derived from T cells, B-cell-depleted T cells, or PBMCs. Deeply sampled blood TCRbeta repertoires from subjects exposed to, actively infected with, or recovered from COVID-19 were included in the dataset. The repertoires were released in a freely available public database meant as a resource for research on the immune response to SARS-CoV-2. The samples were drawn from the first 160 participants of the ongoing ImmuneRACE study and from under 1,500 subjects provided by 6 global collaborators. Nearly every sample came with metadata listing a de-identified subject ID, COVID-19 status, age in years and sex. HLA class I and class II types, where available, came from metadata supplied by the sample provider rather than from assay-based typing. Summary of the overall study and its limitations: The amount of clinical and demographic metadata varied by source and participant and was provided uncurated.

The germline V end is reduced by 6 bases and the J end by 7 bases; junction bases left unmatched: 7. The CDR3 starts with the cysteine, ends with the phenylalanine, and has 13 residues. Only the CDR3 part of the read is kept: 39 bases, read in frame from the first base. The collaborating institutions used their own protocols to collect whole blood in K2EDTA tubes. For TCRbeta analysis, collaborators shipped samples as frozen whole blood, isolated PBMCs, or DNA extracted from either of those sample types. A note on this clone: Its antigen remains undetermined. No much larger clone is present one base from it, and per-base qualities are unavailable.

TCRbeta CDR3 regions were amplified from genomic DNA by means of the immunoSEQ Assay, a bias-controlled multiplex PCR. The paper's processing steps were these. The number of nucleated cells in each sample was estimated by amplification of reference gene primers within the assay. Sequence reads were collapsed and filtered to measure the absolute abundance of every unique TCRbeta CDR3 rearrangement. Productive Simpson clonality was computed per sample as the square root of Simpson's diversity index over productive rearrangements. TCRdb took this table from immuneACCESS and kept in-frame rearrangements with V and J called. Such tables lack part of the clones; where checked against another copy, unresolved V genes explain under half of the gap, and the rest is unexplained. That table gives V, J and clone size, and the DNA gave D and trimming. The sample contains some 96,000 clones, 90% of them found a single time. Jointly, the top ten make up 1.7% of the sample.

The sequence is built from TRBV12-3 or TRBV12-4 and TRBJ2-3, with 7 middle bases fitting TRBD2. The sequenced material came from peripheral blood. This TCR was sampled from a man in his sixties with acute or convalescent COVID-19. The DNA sequence follows: TGTGCCAGCAGCCGCGGACTAGTCTATACGCAGTATTTT. This sequence encodes CASSRGLVYTQYF.